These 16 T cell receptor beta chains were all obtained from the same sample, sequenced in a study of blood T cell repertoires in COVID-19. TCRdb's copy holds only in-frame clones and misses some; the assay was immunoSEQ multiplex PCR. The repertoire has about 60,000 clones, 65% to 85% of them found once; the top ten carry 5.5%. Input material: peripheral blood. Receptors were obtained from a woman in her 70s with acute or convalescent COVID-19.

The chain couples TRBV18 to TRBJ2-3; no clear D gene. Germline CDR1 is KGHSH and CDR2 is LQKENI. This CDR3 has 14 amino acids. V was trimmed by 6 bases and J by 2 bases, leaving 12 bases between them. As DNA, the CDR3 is TGTGCCAGCTCGGCCCTGGTCCACACAGATACGCAGTATTTT. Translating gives CASSALVHTDTQYF.

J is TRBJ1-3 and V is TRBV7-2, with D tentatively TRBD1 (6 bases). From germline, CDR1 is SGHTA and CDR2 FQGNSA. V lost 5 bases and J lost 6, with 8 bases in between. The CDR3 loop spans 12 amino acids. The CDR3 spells CASSQGQNTIYF. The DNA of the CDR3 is TGTGCCAGCAGCCAGGGACAAAACACCATATATTTT.

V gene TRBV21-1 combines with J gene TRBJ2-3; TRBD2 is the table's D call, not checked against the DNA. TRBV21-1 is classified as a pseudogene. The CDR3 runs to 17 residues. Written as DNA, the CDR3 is TGTGCCAGCAGTCCTACGCTAGCGGGGCGGGGTGAAGATACGCAGTATTTT. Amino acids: CASSPTLAGRGEDTQYF.

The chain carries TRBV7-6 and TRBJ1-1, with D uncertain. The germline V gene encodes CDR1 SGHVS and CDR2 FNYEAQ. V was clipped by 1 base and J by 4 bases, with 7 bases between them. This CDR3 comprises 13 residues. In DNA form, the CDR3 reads TGTGCCAGCAGCTTAGTGGCGGGCACTGAAGCTTTCTTT. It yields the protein CASSLVAGTEAFF. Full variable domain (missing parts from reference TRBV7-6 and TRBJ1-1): GAGVSQSPRYKVTKRGQDVALRCDPISGHVSLYWYRQALGQGPEFLTYFNYEAQQDKSGLPNDRFSAERPEGSISTLTIQRTEQRDSAMYRCASSLVAGTEAFFGQGTRLTVV.

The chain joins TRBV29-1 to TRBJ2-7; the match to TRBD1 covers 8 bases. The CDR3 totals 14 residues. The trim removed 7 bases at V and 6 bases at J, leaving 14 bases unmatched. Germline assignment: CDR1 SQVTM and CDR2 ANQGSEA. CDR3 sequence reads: CSAVASGGLGEQYF. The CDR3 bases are TGCAGCGCTGTAGCCTCAGGGGGCTTAGGCGAGCAGTACTTC.

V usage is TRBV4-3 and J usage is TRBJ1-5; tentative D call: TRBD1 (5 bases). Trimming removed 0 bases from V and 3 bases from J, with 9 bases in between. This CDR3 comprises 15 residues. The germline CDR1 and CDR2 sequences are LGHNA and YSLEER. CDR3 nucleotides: TGCGCCAGCAGCCAAGATCACAGGTTCAATCAGCCCCAGCATTTT. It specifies CASSQDHRFNQPQHF.

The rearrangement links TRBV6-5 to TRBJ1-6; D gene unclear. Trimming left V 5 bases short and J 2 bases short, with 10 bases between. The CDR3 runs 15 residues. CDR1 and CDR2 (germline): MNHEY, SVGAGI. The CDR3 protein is CASSPVGAYNSPLHF. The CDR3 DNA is TGTGCCAGCAGTCCCGTCGGGGCCTATAATTCACCCCTCCACTTT.

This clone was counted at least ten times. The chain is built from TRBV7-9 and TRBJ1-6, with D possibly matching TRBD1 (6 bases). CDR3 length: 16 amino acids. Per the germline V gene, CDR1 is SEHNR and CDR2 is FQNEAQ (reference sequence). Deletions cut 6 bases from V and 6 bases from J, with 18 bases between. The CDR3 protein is CASRFAGDPRNSPLHF. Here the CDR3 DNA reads TGTGCCAGCAGATTTGCAGGGGACCCCCGTAATTCACCCCTCCACTTT.

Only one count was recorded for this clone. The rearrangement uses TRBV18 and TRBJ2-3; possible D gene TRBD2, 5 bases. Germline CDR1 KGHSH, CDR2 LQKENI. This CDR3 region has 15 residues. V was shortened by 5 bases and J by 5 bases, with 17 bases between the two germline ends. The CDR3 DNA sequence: TGTGCCAGCTCATCTAGTCGGGGTGAGGGAGATACGCAGTATTTT. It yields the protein CASSSSRGEGDTQYF.

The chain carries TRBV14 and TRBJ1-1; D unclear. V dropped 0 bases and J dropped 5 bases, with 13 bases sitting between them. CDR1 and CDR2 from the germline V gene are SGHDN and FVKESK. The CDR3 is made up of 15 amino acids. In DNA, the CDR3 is TGTGCCAGCAGCCAAGATAGGCAGAGGGAAACTGAAGCTTTCTTT. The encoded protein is CASSQDRQRETEAFF.

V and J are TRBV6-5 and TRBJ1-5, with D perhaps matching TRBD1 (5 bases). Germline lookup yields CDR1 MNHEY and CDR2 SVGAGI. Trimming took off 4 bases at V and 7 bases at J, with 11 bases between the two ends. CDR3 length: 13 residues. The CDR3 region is CASSSGLGQPQHF. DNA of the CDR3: TGTGCCAGCAGTTCAGGGTTGGGGCAGCCCCAGCATTTT.

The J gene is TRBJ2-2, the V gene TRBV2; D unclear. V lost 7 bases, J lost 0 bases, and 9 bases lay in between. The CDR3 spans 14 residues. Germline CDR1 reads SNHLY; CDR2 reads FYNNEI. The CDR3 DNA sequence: TGTGCCAGCAAGGCAGGCGCGAACACCGGGGAGCTGTTTTTT. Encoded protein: CASKAGANTGELFF.

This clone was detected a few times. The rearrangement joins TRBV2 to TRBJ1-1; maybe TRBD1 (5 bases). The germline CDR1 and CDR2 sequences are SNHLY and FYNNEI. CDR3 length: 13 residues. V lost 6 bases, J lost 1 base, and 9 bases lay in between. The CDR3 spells CASRQAPNTEAFF. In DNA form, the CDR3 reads TGTGCCAGCAGACAGGCCCCGAACACTGAAGCTTTCTTT.

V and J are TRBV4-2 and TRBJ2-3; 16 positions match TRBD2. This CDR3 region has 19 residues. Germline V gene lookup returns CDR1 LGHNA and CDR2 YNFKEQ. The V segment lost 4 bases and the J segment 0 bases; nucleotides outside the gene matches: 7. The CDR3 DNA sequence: TGTGCCAGCAGCCCGGGGACTAGCGGGGGGGCTCCTAGCACAGATACGCAGTATTTT. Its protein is CASSPGTSGGAPSTDTQYF.

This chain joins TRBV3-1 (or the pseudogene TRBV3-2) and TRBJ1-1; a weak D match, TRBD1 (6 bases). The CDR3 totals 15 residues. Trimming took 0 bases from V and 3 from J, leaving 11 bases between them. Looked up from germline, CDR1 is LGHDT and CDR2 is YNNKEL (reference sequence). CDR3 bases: TGTGCCAGCAGCCAAGACTGGGGGCCCGACACTGAAGCTTTCTTT. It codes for CASSQDWGPDTEAFF.

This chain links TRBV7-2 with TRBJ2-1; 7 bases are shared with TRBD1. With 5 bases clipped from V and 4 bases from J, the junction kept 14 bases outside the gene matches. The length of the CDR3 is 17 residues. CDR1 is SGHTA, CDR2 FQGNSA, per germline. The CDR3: CASSQVSGTDLYNEQFF. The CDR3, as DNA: TGTGCCAGCAGCCAGGTATCCGGGACAGACTTATACAATGAGCAGTTCTTC.